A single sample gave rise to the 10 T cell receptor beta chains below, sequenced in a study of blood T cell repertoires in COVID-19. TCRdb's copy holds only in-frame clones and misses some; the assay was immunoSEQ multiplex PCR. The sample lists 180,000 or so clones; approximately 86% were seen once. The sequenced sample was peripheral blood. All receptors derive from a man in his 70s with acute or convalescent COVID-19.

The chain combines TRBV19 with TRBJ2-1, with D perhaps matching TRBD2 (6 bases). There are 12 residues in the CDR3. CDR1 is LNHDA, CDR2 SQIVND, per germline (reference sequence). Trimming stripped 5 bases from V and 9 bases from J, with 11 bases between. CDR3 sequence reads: CASSERVGEQFF. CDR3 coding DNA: TGTGCCAGTAGTGAGCGGGTAGGTGAGCAGTTCTTC.

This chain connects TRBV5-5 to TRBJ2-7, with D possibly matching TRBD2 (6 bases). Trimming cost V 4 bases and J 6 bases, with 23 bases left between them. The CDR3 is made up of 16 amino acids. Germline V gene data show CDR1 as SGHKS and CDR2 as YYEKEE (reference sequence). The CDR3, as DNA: TGTGCCAGCAGCCCGTCCTCTAGCGCGGCGGGCATCGAGCAGTACTTC. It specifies CASSPSSSAAGIEQYF.

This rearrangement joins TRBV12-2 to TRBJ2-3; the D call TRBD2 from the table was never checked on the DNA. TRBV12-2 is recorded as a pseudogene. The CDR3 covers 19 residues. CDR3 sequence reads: CASRFRSSQREGRTDTQYF. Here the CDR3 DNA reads TGTGCAAGTCGCTTTAGGTCTTCTCAGCGGGAGGGGAGGACAGATACGCAGTATTTT.

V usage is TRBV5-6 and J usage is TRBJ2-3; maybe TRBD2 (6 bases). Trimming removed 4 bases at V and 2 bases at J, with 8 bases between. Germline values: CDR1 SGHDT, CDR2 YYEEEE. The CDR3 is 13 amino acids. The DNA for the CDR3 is TGTGCCAGCAGCGGAGGGGTCACAGATACGCAGTATTTT. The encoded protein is CASSGGVTDTQYF.

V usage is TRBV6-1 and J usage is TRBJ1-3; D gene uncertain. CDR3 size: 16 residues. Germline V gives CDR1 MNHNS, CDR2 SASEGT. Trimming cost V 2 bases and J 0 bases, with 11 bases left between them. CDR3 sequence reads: CASSERVSRSGNTIYF. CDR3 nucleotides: TGTGCCAGCAGTGAACGGGTCAGCCGCTCTGGAAACACCATATATTTT.

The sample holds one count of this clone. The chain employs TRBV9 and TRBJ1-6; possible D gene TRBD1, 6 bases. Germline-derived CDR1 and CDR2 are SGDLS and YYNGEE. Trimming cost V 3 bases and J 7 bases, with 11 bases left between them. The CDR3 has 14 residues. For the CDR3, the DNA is TGTGCCAGCAGCGCGACAGGAACCAATTCACCCCTCCACTTT. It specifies CASSATGTNSPLHF.

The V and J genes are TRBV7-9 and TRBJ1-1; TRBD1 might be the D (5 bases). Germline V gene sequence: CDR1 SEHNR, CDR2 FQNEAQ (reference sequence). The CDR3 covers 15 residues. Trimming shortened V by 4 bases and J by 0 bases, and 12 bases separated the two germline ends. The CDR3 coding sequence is TGTGCCAGCAGCTCACTGAGACAGATGAACACTGAAGCTTTCTTT. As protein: CASSSLRQMNTEAFF.

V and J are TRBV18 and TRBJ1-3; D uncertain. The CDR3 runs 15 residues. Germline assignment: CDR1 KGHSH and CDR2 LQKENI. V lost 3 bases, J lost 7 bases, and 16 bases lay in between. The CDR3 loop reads CASSPADGLENTIYF. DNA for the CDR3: TGTGCCAGCTCACCTGCCGACGGATTGGAGAACACCATATATTTT.

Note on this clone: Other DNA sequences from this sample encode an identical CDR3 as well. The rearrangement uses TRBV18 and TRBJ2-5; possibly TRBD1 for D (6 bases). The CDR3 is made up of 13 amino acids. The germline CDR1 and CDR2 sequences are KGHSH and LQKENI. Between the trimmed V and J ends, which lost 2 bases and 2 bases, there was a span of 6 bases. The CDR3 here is CASSPGQQETQYF. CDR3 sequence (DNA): TGTGCCAGCTCACCAGGACAGCAAGAGACCCAGTACTTC.

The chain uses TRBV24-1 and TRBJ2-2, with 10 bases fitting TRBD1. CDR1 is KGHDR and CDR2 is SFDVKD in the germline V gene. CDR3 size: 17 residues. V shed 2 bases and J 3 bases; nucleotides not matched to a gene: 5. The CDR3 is CATSDSGTGEDTGELFF. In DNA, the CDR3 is TGTGCCACCAGTGATTCCGGGACAGGGGAAGACACCGGGGAGCTGTTTTTT.